The 23 T cell receptor beta chains below were found in one sample sequenced in a study of OX40 agonist ivuxolimab in advanced cancers. Sequencing used immunoSEQ multiplex PCR; TCRdb keeps in-frame clones, though not all of them. The sample carries under 70,000 clones, more than 85% recorded once. Specimen: CD4+ or CD8+ T cells sorted from blood, collected in a trial of the OX40 agonist ivuxolimab. All receptors come from an adult with an advanced solid tumor such as melanoma, head and neck, liver or kidney cancer.

V is TRBV6-5 and J is TRBJ1-4; D might be TRBD1 (5 bases). The CDR3 contains 16 residues. Looked up from germline, CDR1 is MNHEY and CDR2 is SVGAGI. Between the trimmed V and J ends, which lost 0 bases and 7 bases, there was a span of 15 bases. The CDR3 loop is CASSYSRGIGGEKLFF. CDR3 DNA sequence: TGTGCCAGCAGTTACTCGAGAGGGATCGGGGGTGAAAAACTGTTTTTT.

V and J are TRBV19 and TRBJ2-1; no clear D. The V gene's germline CDR1 is LNHDA and CDR2 SQIVND (reference sequence). This CDR3 is built from 13 residues. Trimming shortened V by 6 bases and J by 7 bases, and 13 bases separated the two germline ends. CDR3 sequence (DNA): TGTGCCAGTAGAGACGGTCTCGGGAATGAGCAGTTCTTC. Encoded protein: CASRDGLGNEQFF.

This clone occurred a few times. The genes are TRBV5-1 and TRBJ2-5; D is possibly TRBD2 (5 bases). The CDR3 extends over 15 amino acids. CDR1 is SGHRS, CDR2 YFSETQ, per germline. With 0 bases removed from V and 3 bases from J, the gap between germline ends came to 12 bases. This chain's CDR3 is CASSLDGRREETQYF. The CDR3 DNA reads as TGCGCCAGCAGCTTGGACGGCAGGCGGGAAGAGACCCAGTACTTC.

This clone has only one observation. The rearrangement joins TRBV19 to TRBJ2-3; 8 bases line up with TRBD2. This CDR3 is built from 15 residues. Germline V lookup: CDR1 LNHDA, CDR2 SQIVND (reference sequence). The J segment lost 2 bases and the V segment lost 2 bases, leaving 3 bases of the junction unmatched. The CDR3 loop is CASSITSGNTDTQYF. CDR3 sequence (DNA): TGTGCCAGTAGTATAACTAGCGGCAACACAGATACGCAGTATTTT.

The V gene is TRBV29-1, the J gene TRBJ2-5, with 8 nucleotides matching TRBD1. The CDR3 covers 13 residues. Per the germline V gene, CDR1 is SQVTM and CDR2 is ANQGSEA. V shed 3 bases and J 5 bases; nucleotides not matched to a gene: 5. The CDR3 region is CSVDFTGGETQYF. The DNA of the CDR3 is TGCAGCGTTGATTTCACAGGGGGGGAGACCCAGTACTTC.

This clone occurred a few times. J is TRBJ2-2 and V is TRBV4-1, with TRBD2 matching 9 bases. The V gene's germline CDR1 is MGHRA and CDR2 YSYEKL. CDR3 length equals 18 residues. Trimming took 1 base from V and 5 from J; bases not matched to a gene: 11. The CDR3 sequence is CASSQVGSSGAYTGELFF. The CDR3 DNA reads TGCGCCAGCAGCCAAGTCGGGTCTAGCGGGGCATATACCGGGGAGCTGTTTTTT.

The V and J genes are TRBV5-1 and TRBJ2-7, with a weak D call TRBD1 (7 bases). The length of the CDR3 is 17 residues. Germline values: CDR1 SGHRS, CDR2 YFSETQ. V was trimmed by 1 base and J by 1 base, leaving 18 bases between them. CDR3 residues: CASSLNRGGTASYEQYF. CDR3 coding DNA: TGCGCCAGCAGCTTGAATCGAGGGGGGACAGCTTCCTACGAGCAGTACTTC. Combining the CDR3 with reference TRBV5-1 and TRBJ2-7 gives the whole variable domain KAGVTQTPRYLIKTRGQQVTLSCSPISGHRSVSWYQQTPGQGLQFLFEYFSETQRNKGNFPGRFSGRQFSNSRSEMNVSTLELGDSALYLCASSLNRGGTASYEQYFGPGTRLTVT.

Note on this clone: This CDR3 is also generated by other DNA sequences in the sample. V usage is TRBV5-1 and J usage is TRBJ1-1; D remains unclear. Trimming removed 3 bases at V and 11 bases at J, with 11 bases between. CDR1 and CDR2 (germline): SGHRS, YFSETQ. This CDR3 is built from 11 residues. CDR3 nucleotides: TGCGCCAGCAGCTCCAATCTAGAGGCTTTCTTT. It yields the protein CASSSNLEAFF.

Points on this clone: The sample carries other DNA sequences with the same CDR3. The J gene is TRBJ2-5, the V gene TRBV18; D call uncertain. The CDR3 totals 11 residues. Germline CDR1 is KGHSH and CDR2 is LQKENI. V was clipped by 5 bases and J by 2 bases, with 3 bases between them. DNA of the CDR3: TGTGCCAGCTCAGCGCAAGAGACCCAGTACTTC. Translated: CASSAQETQYF.

The rearrangement uses TRBV6-5 and TRBJ2-1, with TRBD1 matching over 11 bases. The CDR3 is 14 amino acids. V lost 6 bases, J lost 8 bases, and 6 bases stayed unmatched. The germline V gene encodes CDR1 MNHEY and CDR2 SVGAGI. CDR3 sequence (DNA): TGTGCCAGCAGACGGACAGGGGGCCTCGATGAGCAGTTCTTC. This encodes CASRRTGGLDEQFF.

The rearrangement joins TRBV5-6 to TRBJ2-2, with 8 bases that match TRBD2. From germline, CDR1 is SGHDT and CDR2 YYEEEE. CDR3 size: 17 residues. V shed 2 bases and J 7 bases; nucleotides not matched to a gene: 13. The CDR3 DNA reads TGTGCCAGCAGCTTAACCGGGGCCGGGGGGGCCTACGGGGAGCTGTTTTTT. Its translation: CASSLTGAGGAYGELFF. Drawing the rest from reference TRBV5-6 and TRBJ2-2, the complete variable domain is DAGVTQSPTHLIKTRGQQVTLRCSPKSGHDTVSWYQQALGQGPQFIFQYYEEEERQRGNFPDRFSGHQFPNYSSELNVNALLLGDSALYLCASSLTGAGGAYGELFFGEGSRLTVL.

The gene calls are TRBV18 and TRBJ2-2; 9 nucleotides match TRBD1. Germline loops: CDR1 KGHSH, CDR2 LQKENI. The CDR3 is 16 amino acids. V lost 3 bases, J lost 0 bases, and 2 bases stayed unmatched. The CDR3 DNA reads TGTGCCAGCTCACCGCGGACAGGGGCGAACACCGGGGAGCTGTTTTTT. Translation gives CASSPRTGANTGELFF.

The CDR3 DNA reads TGTGCCAGCAGTGAAATGTGGGGGATGGAGTACTTC. Its protein is CASSEMWGMEYF. The chain links TRBV6-5 to TRBJ2-7; possibly TRBD1 or TRBD2 for D (5 bases each). This CDR3 is built from 12 residues. The germline CDR1 and CDR2 sequences are MNHEY and SVGAGI. The ends were cut back, 5 bases at V and 11 bases at J, with 16 bases in the middle.

The genes are TRBV5-4 and TRBJ2-5, with unresolved D. V shed 2 bases and J shed 1 base, with 15 bases lying between them. CDR3 length: 16 amino acids. The germline CDR1 and CDR2 sequences are SGHNT and YYREEE (reference sequence). CDR3 loop: CASSLAGRQLQETQYF. Written as DNA, the CDR3 is TGTGCCAGCAGCTTAGCCGGAAGGCAGCTCCAAGAGACCCAGTACTTC.

The rearrangement joins TRBV7-3 to TRBJ2-2, with D hard to call. Between the trimmed V and J ends, which lost 3 bases and 1 base, there was a span of 6 bases. The CDR3 loop spans 14 amino acids. The germline V gene encodes CDR1 SGHTA and CDR2 FQGTGA. As DNA, the CDR3 is TGTGCCAGCAGCTTTTCCGGGAACACCGGGGAGCTGTTTTTT. Translating it yields CASSFSGNTGELFF.

The genes are TRBV6-5 and TRBJ1-1, with D unresolved. The CDR3 is 14 residues long. V dropped 5 bases and J dropped 1 base, with 11 bases sitting between them. The germline V gene encodes CDR1 MNHEY and CDR2 SVGAGI. The CDR3 here is CASSLGRRNTEAFF. Written as DNA, the CDR3 is TGTGCCAGCAGTCTCGGGCGTAGGAACACTGAAGCTTTCTTT.

The chain combines TRBV7-3 with TRBJ2-3; D unresolved. Germline V gene data show CDR1 as SGHTA and CDR2 as FQGTGA. This CDR3 is built from 12 residues. Trimming pared 5 bases from V and 4 bases from J, leaving 7 bases between. CDR3 in amino acids: CASSLGADTQYF. The CDR3 nucleotides are TGTGCCAGCAGCCTTGGTGCAGATACGCAGTATTTT.

The V and J genes are TRBV7-3 and TRBJ2-2; D gene ambiguous. CDR1 is SGHTA and CDR2 is FQGTGA in the germline V gene. The CDR3 spans 15 residues. V was shortened by 5 bases and J by 2 bases, with 12 bases between the two germline ends. CDR3 DNA: TGTGCCAGCAGCCCTTATGCTCGTAACACCGGGGAGCTGTTTTTT. Translation: CASSPYARNTGELFF. Full variable domain (outside the CDR3, taken from reference TRBV7-3 and TRBJ2-2): GAGVSQTPSNKVTEKGKYVELRCDPISGHTALYWYRQSLGQGPEFLIYFQGTGAADDSGLPNDRFFAVRPEGSVSTLKIQRTERGDSAVYLCASSPYARNTGELFFGEGSRLTVL.

The chain has TRBV19 and TRBJ2-2; 15 bases are shared with TRBD2. Losses at the gene ends were 6 bases for V and 7 bases for J; bases not matched to a gene: 3. The germline CDR1 and CDR2 sequences are LNHDA and SQIVND (reference sequence). The CDR3 loop spans 15 amino acids. DNA of the CDR3: TGTGCCAGTAGGGGACTAGCGGGAGGAATCGGGGAGCTGTTTTTT. This gives the protein CASRGLAGGIGELFF.

The V and J genes are TRBV11-3 and TRBJ1-5; 7 bases match TRBD1. Germline assignment: CDR1 SGHNT and CDR2 YENEEA. After removal of 1 base from V and 5 bases from J, the junction contained 5 bases not matched to a gene. The CDR3 runs to 15 residues. CDR3 sequence reads: CASSLAGQRHQPQHF. Here the CDR3 DNA reads TGTGCCAGCAGCTTAGCGGGACAGAGGCATCAGCCCCAGCATTTT.

The chain uses TRBV5-5 and TRBJ2-2; possibly TRBD1 for D (6 bases). This CDR3 contains 16 residues. Germline-derived CDR1 and CDR2 are SGHKS and YYEKEE (reference sequence). V lost 0 bases, J lost 0 bases, and 9 bases lay in between. The CDR3 loop is CASSLVRTANTGELFF. The CDR3 bases are TGTGCCAGCAGCTTGGTTCGGACAGCGAACACCGGGGAGCTGTTTTTT.

V gene TRBV5-1 combines with J gene TRBJ2-1, with TRBD1 matching over 10 bases. The CDR3 has 16 residues. V was pared by 4 bases and J by 4 bases, with 8 bases of the junction left unmatched. Germline V gives CDR1 SGHRS, CDR2 YFSETQ. The CDR3 DNA follows: TGCGCCAGCAGCCCGTCGGGACAGGGGAGTTACAATGAGCAGTTCTTC. Translating gives CASSPSGQGSYNEQFF.

V and J are TRBV28 and TRBJ1-2; TRBD1 might be the D (6 bases). The germline gives CDR1 MDHEN, CDR2 SYDVKM. The CDR3 runs to 12 residues. Trimming left V 2 bases short and J 6 bases short, with 7 bases between. The CDR3 DNA is TGTGCCAGCAGTTTACCAGGGGATGGCTACACCTTC. Protein product: CASSLPGDGYTF.